Below, 11 T cell receptor beta chains from the same sample are listed, as sequenced in a study of radiotherapy plus CTLA-4 blockade in lung cancer. Only in-frame clones appear in the TCRdb table, and some are missing; sequencing was by immunoSEQ multiplex PCR. The sample has over 50,000 clones; approximately 80% are singletons. This sample comprised peripheral blood, obtained from a patient treated with radiotherapy plus ipilimumab. The receptors derive from a human donor with non-small cell lung cancer who had a complete response to radiotherapy plus ipilimumab.

The genes are TRBV6-1 and TRBJ2-7, with D tentatively TRBD2 (6 bases). The CDR3 has 14 residues. CDR1 and CDR2 from the germline V gene are MNHNS and SASEGT. Trimming shortened V by 2 bases and J by 3 bases, and 11 bases separated the two germline ends. CDR3 residues: CASSERRDLYEQYV. Here the CDR3 DNA reads TGTGCCAGCAGTGAACGGCGGGACCTCTACGAGCAGTACGTC.

The chain carries TRBV4-1 and TRBJ1-2, with 8 bases matching TRBD1. Germline V gene lookup returns CDR1 MGHRA and CDR2 YSYEKL. Trimming took 1 base from V and 8 from J; bases not matched to a gene: 9. The CDR3 runs to 15 residues. CDR3 residues: CASSQVAQGEGGYTF. CDR3 nucleotide sequence: TGCGCCAGCAGCCAAGTAGCACAGGGGGAGGGCGGCTACACCTTC.

With respect to this clone: The junction departs from germline at one end; a sequencing error may be responsible. This chain uses TRBV2 with TRBJ1-1; TRBD1 aligns across 8 bases. This CDR3 comprises 14 residues. Germline-derived CDR1 and CDR2 are SNHLY and FYNNEI. The CDR3 coding sequence is TGTGCCGGCAGTCTAGGTGGACAGGGAATTGAAGCTTTCTTT. Its protein product is CAGSLGGQGIEAFF.

This clone has only a few counts. The gene calls are TRBV10-1 and TRBJ1-2, with 7 bases aligning to TRBD1. The junction had 6 bases not matched to a gene; V was cut back by 0 bases and J by 5 bases. The CDR3 is 15 amino acids. Germline lookup yields CDR1 WNHNN and CDR2 SYGVQD (reference sequence). The CDR3 loop is CASSESEGAGYGYTF. The CDR3 DNA reads TGCGCCAGCAGTGAGTCGGAGGGGGCGGGGTATGGCTACACCTTC.

This clone appeared once. The CDR3 sequence: CASSPTGQPNTEAFF. The CDR3 DNA reads TGTGCCAGCAGTCCCACGGGACAGCCGAACACTGAAGCTTTCTTT. The J gene is TRBJ1-1, the V gene TRBV2; TRBD1 aligns across 7 bases. Germline-derived CDR1 and CDR2 are SNHLY and FYNNEI. The V and J ends lost 5 bases and 1 base, in that order; junction bases with no gene match: 7. This CDR3 region has 15 residues.

The chain carries TRBV19 and TRBJ2-7; TRBD1 agrees at 7 bases. CDR1 LNHDA and CDR2 SQIVND come from the germline V gene (reference sequence). This CDR3 has 12 residues. V lost 8 bases and J lost 8; bases outside the gene matches: 9. The CDR3 is CASSLPGGKQYV. DNA for the CDR3: TGTGCCAGTTCCCTCCCAGGGGGAAAGCAGTACGTC.

The V gene is TRBV30, the J gene TRBJ2-2; maybe TRBD2 (5 bases). Trimming took 3 bases from V and 9 from J, leaving 14 bases between them. The CDR3 consists of 13 residues. Germline V gene sequence: CDR1 GTSNPN, CDR2 SVGIG (reference sequence). The CDR3 DNA is TGTGCCTGGAGCTCGTCCCGGGAAAGGGAGCTGTTTTTT. Translating it yields CAWSSSRERELFF. Full variable domain (rest looked up from reference TRBV30 and TRBJ2-2): SQTIHQWPATLVQPVGSPLSLECTVEGTSNPNLYWYRQAAGRGLQLLFYSVGIGQISSEVPQNLSASRPQDRQFILSSKKLLLSDSGFYLCAWSSSRERELFFGEGSRLTVL.

Regarding this clone: This CDR3 is also generated by other DNA sequences in the sample. The chain is built from TRBV29-1 and TRBJ1-2, with D perhaps matching TRBD1 (6 bases). The length of the CDR3 is 16 residues. V was shortened by 4 bases and J by 0 bases, with 18 bases between the two germline ends. CDR1 is SQVTM, CDR2 ANQGSEA, per germline. The DNA of the CDR3 is TGCAGCGTTGTTCCAGGGGCCGTATTAGCTAACTATGGCTACACCTTC. Protein product: CSVVPGAVLANYGYTF.

The CDR3 region has the DNA TGTGCCAGCAGCGTGGGACAGGGGCCGGGTGGCTACACCTTC. It yields the protein CASSVGQGPGGYTF. The chain employs TRBV9 and TRBJ1-2; 10 bases map to TRBD1. Germline V gives CDR1 SGDLS, CDR2 YYNGEE. Trimming at V came to 2 bases and at J to 7 bases, leaving 5 bases not matched to a gene. This CDR3 has 14 residues.

The chain employs TRBV5-1 and TRBJ2-5; 9 bases match TRBD2. This CDR3 has 16 residues. Germline V gives CDR1 SGHRS, CDR2 YFSETQ. V was pared by 2 bases and J by 5 bases, with 10 bases of the junction left unmatched. The CDR3 DNA follows: TGCGCCAGCAGCTTAGGTCCTAGCGGGATGGGGGAGACCCAGTACTTC. Translation: CASSLGPSGMGETQYF.

This clone was observed at least ten times. The gene calls are TRBV7-2 and TRBJ1-5; D unclear. With 10 bases removed from V and 3 bases from J, the gap between germline ends came to 13 bases. The CDR3 extends over 13 amino acids. Per germline, CDR1 SGHTA and CDR2 FQGNSA. The CDR3 protein is CATSTAFNQPQHF. In nucleotides, the CDR3 is TGTGCCACTAGCACAGCCTTCAATCAGCCCCAGCATTTT.